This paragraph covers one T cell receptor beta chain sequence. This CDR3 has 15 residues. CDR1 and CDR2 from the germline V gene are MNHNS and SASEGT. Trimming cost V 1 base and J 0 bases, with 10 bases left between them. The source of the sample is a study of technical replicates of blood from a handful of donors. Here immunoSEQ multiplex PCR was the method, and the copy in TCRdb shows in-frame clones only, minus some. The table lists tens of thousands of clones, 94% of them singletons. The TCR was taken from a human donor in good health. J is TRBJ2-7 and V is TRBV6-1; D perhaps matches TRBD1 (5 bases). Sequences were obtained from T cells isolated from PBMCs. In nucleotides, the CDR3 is TGTGCCAGCAGTGAAGGGTGGGGCACCTCCTACGAGCAGTACTTC. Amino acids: CASSEGWGTSYEQYF.